Below, 21 T cell receptor beta chains from the same sample are listed, as sequenced in a study of brain T cells in children with intractable seizures. Using immunoSEQ multiplex PCR, the repertoire was profiled, and TCRdb retains in-frame clones only, with some absent. The sample shows under 150,000 clones, roughly 92% of them seen only once. The input for sequencing was peripheral blood, taken at surgery. The receptor set was obtained from a boy under three years old with hemimegalencephaly and intractable seizures.

V usage is TRBV5-4 and J usage is TRBJ2-4, with 9 nucleotides matching TRBD1. The CDR3 is 17 residues long. J gave up 0 bases and V 0 bases, and 4 bases lay outside the gene matches. Germline V CDR1 and CDR2: SGHNT, YYREEE (reference sequence). CDR3 bases: TGTGCCAGCAGCTTGGCAGCGGGACAGGGAGCCAAAAACATTCAGTACTTC. Translating it yields CASSLAAGQGAKNIQYF.

This clone was detected only once. The chain uses TRBV7-2 and TRBJ1-4, with D possibly being TRBD1 (5 bases). The CDR3 spans 15 residues. The V gene's germline CDR1 is SGHTA and CDR2 FQGNSA. V was clipped by 5 bases and J by 5 bases, with 15 bases between them. The chain's CDR3 is CASSLFGGVNEKLFF. The CDR3 DNA follows: TGTGCCAGCAGCCTCTTTGGGGGGGTCAATGAAAAACTGTTTTTT.

CDR3: CASSRTDAYEQYF. The DNA of the CDR3 is TGTGCCAGCAGCCGGACGGATGCCTACGAGCAGTACTTC. The V call is TRBV27, the J call TRBJ2-7; no reliable D call. The CDR3 length is 13 residues. The V and J ends lost 6 bases and 2 bases respectively, with 11 bases between them. CDR1 and CDR2 (germline): MNHEY, SMNVEV (reference sequence).

In this sample, this clone turned up a few times. The chain carries TRBV30 and TRBJ1-6, with 10 bases lining up with TRBD1. CDR3 length equals 17 residues. J was trimmed by 11 bases and V by 5 bases; bases with no gene match: 18. CDR1 and CDR2 (germline): GTSNPN, SVGIG (reference sequence). The CDR3 coding sequence is TGTGCCTGGGCCCCGCTGAGACAGGGGGCGCGAGGGCCACCCCTCCACTTT. Translation gives CAWAPLRQGARGPPLHF.

This sequence joins TRBV27 and TRBJ2-3; a possible D gene is TRBD2 (6 bases). Trimming cost V 2 bases and J 7 bases, with 7 bases left between them. The CDR3 runs 12 residues. Germline loops: CDR1 MNHEY, CDR2 SMNVEV (reference sequence). This CDR3 reads CASSLGRHTQYF. The CDR3 DNA reads as TGTGCCAGCAGTTTAGGGAGGCATACGCAGTATTTT.

V and J are TRBV28 and TRBJ2-1, with TRBD2 matching 7 bases. The germline CDR1 and CDR2 sequences are MDHEN and SYDVKM. V lost 7 bases, J lost 8 bases, and 26 bases stayed unmatched. This CDR3 has 19 residues. The CDR3 region is CASTGVRGLAENSFYEQFF. In DNA form, the CDR3 reads TGTGCCAGCACGGGGGTTCGGGGTCTAGCGGAAAATTCGTTCTATGAGCAGTTCTTC.

This rearrangement joins TRBV6-2 or TRBV6-3 to TRBJ2-1; 10 nucleotides align to TRBD2. V was clipped by 6 bases and J by 6 bases; unmatched bases: 11. This CDR3 spans 16 amino acids. CDR1 is MNHEY, CDR2 SVGEGT, per germline. CDR3 DNA: TGTGCCAGCAGCCCTAGCGGGAGCTATATCGGCAATGAGCAGTTCTTC. It specifies CASSPSGSYIGNEQFF.

V gene TRBV5-4 combines with J gene TRBJ2-1, with D perhaps matching TRBD2 (6 bases). The CDR3 loop spans 13 amino acids. Trimming pared 4 bases from V and 9 bases from J, leaving 14 bases between. Per the germline V gene, CDR1 is SGHNT and CDR2 is YYREEE (reference sequence). The CDR3 protein is CASSGGLHSEQFF. The CDR3 region has the DNA TGTGCCAGCAGCGGGGGACTCCATAGTGAGCAGTTCTTC.

This chain joins TRBV9 and TRBJ2-1; tentative D call: TRBD2 (5 bases). Germline V CDR1 and CDR2: SGDLS, YYNGEE. Trimming took 0 bases from V and 7 from J, leaving 8 bases between them. The CDR3 covers 13 residues. The CDR3 protein is CASSVAPGNEQFF. CDR3 nucleotide sequence: TGTGCCAGCAGCGTAGCCCCGGGGAATGAGCAGTTCTTC. The entire variable domain, with the rest obtained from reference TRBV9 and TRBJ2-1, is as follows: DSGVTQTPKHLITATGQRVTLRCSPRSGDLSVYWYQQSLDQGLQFLIQYYNGEERAKGNILERFSAQQFPDLHSELNLSSLELGDSALYFCASSVAPGNEQFFGPGTRLTVL.

J is TRBJ2-1 and V is TRBV15; the D is unclear. Germline CDR1 reads LNHNV; CDR2 reads YYDKDF (reference sequence). The germline V and J ends were trimmed by 1 base and 0 bases, with 10 bases remaining between them. This CDR3 contains 16 residues. The CDR3 DNA is TGTGCCACCAGCAGAGTTCGACTTAGCTCCTACAATGAGCAGTTCTTC. Protein product: CATSRVRLSSYNEQFF.

The rearrangement links TRBV27 to TRBJ2-7, with no clear D. The germline V and J ends were trimmed by 0 bases and 3 bases, with 12 bases remaining between them. CDR1 is MNHEY, CDR2 SMNVEV, per germline (reference sequence). This CDR3 is built from 15 residues. CDR3: CASSLSSSGFYEQYF. Here the CDR3 DNA reads TGTGCCAGCAGTTTATCGTCATCAGGATTCTACGAGCAGTACTTC.

The CDR3 DNA reads as TGTGCCAGCAACGCCGCAGGTGTGGGTACGCAGTATTTT. Translating gives CASNAAGVGTQYF. V and J are TRBV28 and TRBJ2-3; D unresolved. The CDR3 has 13 residues. CDR1 is MDHEN, CDR2 SYDVKM, per germline. Trimming took off 7 bases at V and 8 bases at J, with 16 bases between the two ends.

The chain joins TRBV12-3 or TRBV12-4 to TRBJ1-4; D is unclear. The CDR3 has 13 residues. Trimming cost V 3 bases and J 0 bases, with 2 bases left between them. The CDR3 coding sequence is TGTGCCAGCAGTTTTGCAACTAATGAAAAACTGTTTTTT. Translation: CASSFATNEKLFF.

The table lists this clone with a count of one. This chain uses TRBV7-9 with TRBJ1-2, with D possibly TRBD1 on 5 matching bases. CDR1 and CDR2 (germline): SEHNR, FQNEAQ (reference sequence). V shed 1 base and J shed 9 bases, with 9 bases lying between them. The CDR3 sequence is 12 residues long. CDR3 amino acids: CASSLEAGSYTF. The CDR3, as DNA: TGTGCCAGCAGCTTAGAGGCAGGGAGCTACACCTTC.

V gene TRBV18 combines with J gene TRBJ1-4; D is possibly TRBD1 (5 bases). Trimming took off 2 bases at V and 8 bases at J, with 15 bases between the two ends. This CDR3 is 15 amino acids long. Germline assignment: CDR1 KGHSH and CDR2 LQKENI. The chain's CDR3 is CASSPISGLGEKLFF. CDR3 sequence (DNA): TGTGCCAGCTCACCAATCTCAGGGTTGGGGGAAAAACTGTTTTTT.

V is TRBV7-2 and J is TRBJ2-7, with D unclear. Trimming took 3 bases from V and 0 from J, leaving 0 bases between them. The CDR3 has 11 amino acids. Looked up from germline, CDR1 is SGHTA and CDR2 is FQGNSA. CDR3 region: CASSFSYEQYF. The CDR3 DNA sequence: TGTGCCAGCAGCTTCTCCTACGAGCAGTACTTC.

The chain uses TRBV12-5 and TRBJ2-5; 8 positions agree with TRBD2. CDR1 LGHNT and CDR2 FRNRAP come from the germline V gene. The trim removed 0 bases at V and 4 bases at J, leaving 13 bases unmatched. The CDR3 loop spans 18 amino acids. CDR3 sequence reads: CASGLVHVAGFSVETQYF. CDR3 in DNA: TGTGCTAGTGGTTTGGTACACGTAGCGGGATTCTCAGTAGAGACCCAGTACTTC.

The chain combines TRBV5-5 with TRBJ2-3; D call uncertain. Trimming took 2 bases from V and 6 from J, leaving 7 bases between them. The germline gives CDR1 SGHKS, CDR2 YYEKEE (reference sequence). The CDR3 is 12 amino acids. The CDR3 here is CASSFHGDTQYF. The DNA for the CDR3 is TGTGCCAGCAGCTTTCACGGGGATACGCAGTATTTT.

The chain joins TRBV7-2 to TRBJ1-2; D remains unclear. The V gene's germline CDR1 is SGHTA and CDR2 FQGNSA. This CDR3 is 13 amino acids long. Between the trimmed V and J ends, which lost 1 base and 7 bases, there was a span of 10 bases. The CDR3 is CASSLVAARGYTF. In nucleotides, the CDR3 is TGTGCCAGCAGCTTAGTGGCTGCGCGTGGCTACACCTTC.

On this clone: The junction does not match germline at one end; this may be a read error. The rearrangement joins TRBV19 to TRBJ1-1; D ambiguous. CDR1 and CDR2 from the germline V gene are LNHDA and SQIVND (reference sequence). The CDR3 length is 13 residues. This CDR3 is CASSIDTNIEAFF. The DNA for the CDR3 is TGTGCCAGTAGTATAGACACCAACATTGAAGCTTTCTTT.

The rearrangement joins TRBV10-2 to TRBJ1-1; no firm D call. Trimming stripped 7 bases from V and 1 base from J, with 13 bases between. The CDR3 sequence is 14 residues long. Per the germline V gene, CDR1 is WSHSY and CDR2 is SAAADI. The CDR3 sequence: CASTFSRTNTEAFF. The DNA for the CDR3 is TGCGCCAGCACATTCTCACGGACGAACACTGAAGCTTTCTTT.